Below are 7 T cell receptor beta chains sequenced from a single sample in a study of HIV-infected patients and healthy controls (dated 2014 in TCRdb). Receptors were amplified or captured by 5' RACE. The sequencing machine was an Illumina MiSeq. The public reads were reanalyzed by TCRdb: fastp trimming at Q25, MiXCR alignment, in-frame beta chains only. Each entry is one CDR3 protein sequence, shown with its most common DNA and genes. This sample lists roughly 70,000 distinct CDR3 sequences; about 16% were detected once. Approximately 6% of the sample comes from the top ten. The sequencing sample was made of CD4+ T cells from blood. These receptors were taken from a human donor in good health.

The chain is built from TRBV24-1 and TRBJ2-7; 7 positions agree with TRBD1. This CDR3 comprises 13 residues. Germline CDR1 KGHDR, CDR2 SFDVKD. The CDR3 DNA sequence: TGTGCCACCAGTGATTCGACTCCGGGACAGTCGTTGGTC. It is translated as CATSDSTPGQSLV.

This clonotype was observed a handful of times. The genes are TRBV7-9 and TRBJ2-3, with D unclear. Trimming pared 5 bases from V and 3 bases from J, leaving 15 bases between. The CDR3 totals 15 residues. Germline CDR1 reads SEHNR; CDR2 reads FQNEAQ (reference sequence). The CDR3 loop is CASSPGVRITDTQYF. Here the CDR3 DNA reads TGTGCCAGCAGCCCGGGTGTGCGGATTACAGATACGCAGTATTTT.

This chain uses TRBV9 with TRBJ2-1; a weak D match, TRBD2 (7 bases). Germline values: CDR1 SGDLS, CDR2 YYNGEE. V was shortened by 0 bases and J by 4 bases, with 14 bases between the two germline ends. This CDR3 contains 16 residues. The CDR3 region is CASSVVGGAVYNEQFF. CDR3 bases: TGTGCCAGCAGCGTAGTTGGGGGGGCAGTGTACAATGAGCAGTTCTTC.

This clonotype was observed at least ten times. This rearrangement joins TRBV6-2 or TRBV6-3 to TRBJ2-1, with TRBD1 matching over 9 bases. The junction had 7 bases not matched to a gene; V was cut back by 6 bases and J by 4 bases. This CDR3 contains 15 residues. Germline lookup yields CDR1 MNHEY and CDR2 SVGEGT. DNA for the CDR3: TGTGCCAGCAGAACAGGGGGCGGAGAGTACAATGAGCAGTTCTTC. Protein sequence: CASRTGGGEYNEQFF.

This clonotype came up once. CDR3 loop: CASSQLGQRAQETQYF. CDR3 nucleotides: TGTGCCAGCAGCCAACTCGGACAGAGAGCCCAAGAGACCCAGTACTTC. The chain joins TRBV4-2 to TRBJ2-5; perhaps TRBD1 as D (6 bases). In germline, CDR1 is LGHNA, CDR2 YNFKEQ. The germline V and J ends were trimmed by 2 bases and 1 base, with 14 bases remaining between them. The CDR3 is made up of 16 amino acids.

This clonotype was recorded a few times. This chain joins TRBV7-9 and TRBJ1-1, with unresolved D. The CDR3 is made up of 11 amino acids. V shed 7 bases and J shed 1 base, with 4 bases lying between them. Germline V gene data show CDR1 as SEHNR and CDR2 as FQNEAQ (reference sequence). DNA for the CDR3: TGTGCCAGCATCCAGAACACTGAAGCTTTCTTT. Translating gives CASIQNTEAFF.

DNA of the CDR3: TGTGCCAGCAGTTTACAAGCAGGGGCGGGTGGCTACACCTTC. Amino acid sequence: CASSLQAGAGGYTF. This sequence joins TRBV27 and TRBJ1-2; TRBD1 is a possible D gene (6 bases). Trimming cost V 2 bases and J 7 bases, with 14 bases left between them. The CDR3 is made up of 14 amino acids. Germline values: CDR1 MNHEY, CDR2 SMNVEV (reference sequence).